The 10 T cell receptor beta chains presented below share a single source sample, sequenced in a study of blood T cell repertoires in COVID-19. Data came from immunoSEQ multiplex PCR; TCRdb stores just in-frame clones and leaves some out. Of hundreds of thousands of clones in the sample, about four fifths are singletons; the top ten hold roughly 9.6%. The sequenced sample consisted of peripheral blood. Receptors were obtained from a woman older than 75 with acute or convalescent COVID-19.

V usage is TRBV18 and J usage is TRBJ1-1; TRBD1 matches 7 bases. In germline, CDR1 is KGHSH, CDR2 LQKENI. This CDR3 comprises 16 residues. After removal of 5 bases from V and 2 bases from J, the junction contained 11 bases not matched to a gene. The CDR3 bases are TGTGCCAGCTCAGGACGGGACAGCCCTTATAACACTGAAGCTTTCTTT. The encoded protein is CASSGRDSPYNTEAFF.

The V call is TRBV2, the J call TRBJ2-3, with TRBD2 matching over 12 bases. This CDR3 region has 21 residues. V trimming: 3 bases; J trimming: 1 base; junction bases outside the gene matches: 17. Germline loops: CDR1 SNHLY, CDR2 FYNNEI. The CDR3: CASSERTWSSGGAGGTDTQYF. The CDR3 DNA reads TGTGCCAGCAGTGAGAGAACCTGGTCTAGCGGGGGGGCCGGGGGCACAGATACGCAGTATTTT.

The chain combines TRBV19 with TRBJ1-1, with TRBD1 as a possible D gene (5 bases). V dropped 2 bases and J dropped 5 bases, with 12 bases sitting between them. This CDR3 contains 14 residues. Per the germline V gene, CDR1 is LNHDA and CDR2 is SQIVND (reference sequence). The CDR3 region has the DNA TGTGCCAGTAGTATACAGGGAAAGAGGACTGAAGCTTTCTTT. Its protein is CASSIQGKRTEAFF.

The chain joins TRBV13 to TRBJ2-1, with D uncertain. The germline gives CDR1 PRHDT, CDR2 FYEKMQ (reference sequence). With 4 bases removed from V and 10 bases from J, the gap between germline ends came to 8 bases. This CDR3 region has 11 residues. The CDR3 reads CASSYGPEQFF. The CDR3 coding sequence is TGTGCCAGCAGCTATGGGCCAGAGCAGTTCTTC.

The V gene is TRBV5-1, the J gene TRBJ1-1, with a tentative D call TRBD1 (5 bases). The CDR3 runs 13 residues. Germline values: CDR1 SGHRS, CDR2 YFSETQ. With 0 bases removed from V and 3 bases from J, the gap between germline ends came to 6 bases. The CDR3 reads CASSLGQYTEAFF. The CDR3 bases are TGCGCCAGCAGCTTGGGACAGTACACTGAAGCTTTCTTT.

The CDR3 region has the DNA TGTGCCAGCAGCCTGCGACAGGGACGCACTGAAGCTTTCTTT. As protein: CASSLRQGRTEAFF. The chain uses TRBV5-4 and TRBJ1-1, with TRBD1 matching over 7 bases. With 4 bases clipped from V and 4 bases from J, the junction kept 7 bases outside the gene matches. The CDR3 runs 14 residues. CDR1 is SGHNT and CDR2 is YYREEE in the germline V gene (reference sequence).

CDR3 in DNA: TGTGCCAGCAGCCCTCGGGGTTCGTACACCTTC. Its translation is CASSPRGSYTF. This chain uses TRBV28 with TRBJ1-2; D is ambiguous. Trimming left V 6 bases short and J 11 bases short, with 13 bases between. The CDR3 length is 11 residues. Germline-derived CDR1 and CDR2 are MDHEN and SYDVKM.

The table lists this clone with a few counts. The chain links TRBV6-1 to TRBJ2-1; D gene unclear. The CDR3 spans 14 residues. V gave up 0 bases and J gave up 3 bases, with 6 bases separating them. Germline loops: CDR1 MNHNS, CDR2 SASEGT. The CDR3 DNA reads TGTGCCAGCAGTGAAGCTACTGGCTACAATGAGCAGTTCTTC. Amino acids: CASSEATGYNEQFF.

This sequence joins TRBV6-5 and TRBJ2-2; no clear D gene. The CDR3 length is 14 residues. With 4 bases removed from V and 4 bases from J, the gap between germline ends came to 10 bases. Looked up from germline, CDR1 is MNHEY and CDR2 is SVGAGI. The CDR3 DNA is TGTGCCAGCAGTTTGATAGACTCCACCGGGGAGCTGTTTTTT. It yields the protein CASSLIDSTGELFF.

The CDR3 DNA reads as TGTGCCAGCAGCTTAGATAATTTCGGCAGGGCCTCCTATGGCTACACCTTC. Its translation is CASSLDNFGRASYGYTF. The chain combines TRBV7-9 with TRBJ1-2, with D possibly TRBD1 on 5 matching bases. The CDR3 sequence is 17 residues long. CDR1 is SEHNR and CDR2 is FQNEAQ in the germline V gene (reference sequence). The V end lost 1 base, the J end lost 4 bases, and 19 bases lay between the germline ends.